This T cell receptor beta chain was sequenced during a study of T cells in localized non-small cell lung cancer. The CDR3 runs 15 residues. CDR1 and CDR2 from the germline V gene are SGHTA and FQGNSA. V was trimmed by 5 bases and J by 9 bases, leaving 21 bases between them. Method: immunoSEQ multiplex PCR; TCRdb's copy keeps in-frame clones and lacks some. This table has about 59,000 clones, over 85% appearing once. Findings of the study overall: Sequencing covered just one tumor region, so heterogeneity cannot be ruled out. Uninvolved adjacent lung showed the highest T cell clonality, exceeding tumor. Patients showing higher blood T cell density tended to see longer overall survival. Appearing in adjacent lung were a median 57 of the top 100 tumor clones.

As for this clone: As yet, its antigen is unknown.

This specimen consisted of peripheral blood, obtained before any cancer treatment. This TCR was recovered from a man aged 40 to 70 with stage I squamous cell lung carcinoma. This chain links TRBV7-2 with TRBJ2-3; D is perhaps TRBD2 (6 bases). This CDR3 reads CASSPSPSPGLTQYF. The CDR3 nucleotides read TGTGCCAGCAGCCCCTCCCCCTCGCCGGGACTGACGCAGTATTTT.